This is a list of T cell receptor beta chains from one sample in a study of shared clonotypes between healthy human individuals. Method: immunoSEQ multiplex PCR; TCRdb's copy keeps in-frame clones and lacks some. The sample contains around 370,000 clones, 95% to 97% of which appear only once. The sequencing sample was made of memory CD8+ T cells sorted from blood. Every receptor here comes from a man younger than 45 in good health. Each CDR3 is given with its conserved first and last residue. D genes are given only for firm matches. Not all rows give a size; the values are once, few, many and, for expanded clones, a class.

d_gene	len	v_gene	j_gene	abundance	CDR3nt	CDR3aa
NA	15	TRBV5-1	TRBJ1-1	NA	TGCGCCAGCAGCTTGGGCGTACAGATGAACACTGAAGCTTTCTTT	CASSLGVQMNTEAFF
NA	12	TRBV5-1	TRBJ2-3	NA	TGCGCCAGCAGCGGGAGCACAGATACGCAGTATTTT	CASSGSTDTQYF
NA	15	TRBV4-2	TRBJ1-1	NA	TGTGCCAGCAGTCATTTTTCCGGGACACCCACTGAAGCTTTCTTT	CASSHFSGTPTEAFF
NA	10	TRBV20-1	TRBJ2-1	once	TGCAGTGCTGCTAGGTCTGAGCAGTTCTTC	CSAARSEQFF
NA	13	TRBV7-9	TRBJ1-6	NA	TGTGCCAGCAGCTTCAGGGCCAAGTCACCCCTCCACTTT	CASSFRAKSPLHF
NA	13	TRBV5-6	TRBJ2-7	NA	TGTGCCAGCAGCTTCGGGGGAACGTACGAGCAGTACTTC	CASSFGGTYEQYF
NA	17	TRBV11-2	TRBJ1-2	NA	TGTGCCAGCAGCCGTCCTCATCCCCGGGGCAACAACTATGGCTACACCTTC	CASSRPHPRGNNYGYTF
NA	13	TRBV7-6	TRBJ2-1	NA	TGTGCCAGCAGCTTAGCGGGATCCAATGAGCAGTTCTTC	CASSLAGSNEQFF
NA	13	TRBV5-4	TRBJ2-2	NA	TGTGCCAGCAGCACCTTGAACACCGGGGAGCTGTTTTTT	CASSTLNTGELFF
NA	15	TRBV14	TRBJ1-2	NA	TGTGCCAGCAGCCCCCCCTGGGCAAGGTCGGGTGGCTACACCTTC	CASSPPWARSGGYTF
NA	15	TRBV10-3	TRBJ2-1	NA	TGTGCCATCAGCCGAGACATATTTTGGGGGAATGAGCAGTTCTTC	CAISRDIFWGNEQFF
TRBD2	15	TRBV5-4	TRBJ2-1	once	TGTGCCAGCAGCTTGGAACTAGCGGGGGGCAATGAGCAGTTCTTC	CASSLELAGGNEQFF
NA	15	TRBV7-8	TRBJ2-1	NA	TGTGCCAGCAGTTCTAGGTTGGCACCTAACAATGAGCAGTTCTTC	CASSSRLAPNNEQFF
TRBD2	15	TRBV7-9	TRBJ2-1	NA	TGTGCCAGCAGCTTGCCTAGCGGGAGTTTCAATGAGCAGTTCTTC	CASSLPSGSFNEQFF
NA	15	TRBV27	TRBJ2-2	NA	TGTGCCAGCAGAAGGGGGAGGGTTGACACCGGGGAGCTGTTTTTT	CASRRGRVDTGELFF
NA	10	TRBV2	TRBJ1-1	NA	TGTGCCAGCAGTAATACAGGAGCTTTCTTT	CASSNTGAFF
NA	14	TRBV30	TRBJ2-7	NA	TGTGCCTGGAGTGTATCAGGGCCAGTCTACGAGCAGTACTTC	CAWSVSGPVYEQYF
NA	14	TRBV19	TRBJ1-5	few	TGTGCCAGTAGTAGTACCCCAGGGGAACAGCCCCAGCATTTT	CASSSTPGEQPQHF
TRBD2	12	TRBV29-1	TRBJ2-2	NA	TGCAGCGTTGGTAGCGGGATCGGGGAGCTGTTTTTT	CSVGSGIGELFF
NA	15	TRBV6-6	TRBJ2-3	NA	TGTGCCAGCAGGCTGGGGGAATGGAACACAGATACGCAGTATTTT	CASRLGEWNTDTQYF
TRBD2	15	TRBV27	TRBJ2-7	NA	TGTGCCATCTACCGGGCTAGCGGGAGTAAGTACGAGCAGTACTTC	CAIYRASGSKYEQYF
NA	11	TRBV10-3	TRBJ2-1	NA	TGTGCCATCAGTGCGGGGGATGAGCAGTTCTTC	CAISAGDEQFF
NA	18	TRBV5-6	TRBJ1-3	NA	TGTGCCAGCAGCTACTCGTGGGACACAACTCCCTCTGGAAACACCATATATTTT	CASSYSWDTTPSGNTIYF
NA	14	TRBV6-5	TRBJ2-7	NA	TGTGCCAGCAGTTACACTCGGAGATCCTACGAGCAGTACTTC	CASSYTRRSYEQYF
TRBD1	15	TRBV11-2	TRBJ2-3	NA	TGTGCCAGCAGTTTACGACAGGGACACACAGATACGCAGTATTTT	CASSLRQGHTDTQYF
NA	11	TRBV18	TRBJ2-3	NA	TGTGCCAGCTCACCAACCGATACGCAGTATTTT	CASSPTDTQYF
TRBD2	16	TRBV5-4	TRBJ2-3	NA	TGTGCCAGCAGCTTGGTTGGGACTAGCGCCACAGATACGCAGTATTTT	CASSLVGTSATDTQYF
TRBD2	15	TRBV5-4	TRBJ2-2	NA	TGTGCCAGCAGCTTAAGGCTAGCGGGAGACGGGGAGCTGTTTTTT	CASSLRLAGDGELFF
TRBD1	15	TRBV25-1	TRBJ1-2	NA	TGTGCCAGCAGTGAAGGCCAGGGGGGGTACTATGGCTACACCTTC	CASSEGQGGYYGYTF
NA	13	TRBV2	TRBJ2-3	once	TGTGCCAGCAGTGTCAGGTCACGGGATACGCAGTATTTT	CASSVRSRDTQYF
TRBD2	16	TRBV28	TRBJ2-7	NA	TGTGCCAGCAGTTCGCCCGGGACTAGCGGCTCCTACGAGCAGTACTTC	CASSSPGTSGSYEQYF
NA	13	TRBV4-1	TRBJ2-1	NA	TGCGCCAGCAGCCAAGAGGTCTACAATGAGCAGTTCTTC	CASSQEVYNEQFF
TRBD1	16	TRBV19	TRBJ2-7	NA	TGTGCCAGTAGTGCGCGTACCGGGACAGGATACTACGAGCAGTACTTC	CASSARTGTGYYEQYF
TRBD2	14	TRBV5-1	TRBJ2-7	few	TGCGCCAGCAGCTTGCTAGCGGGGGGCTACGAGCAGTACTTC	CASSLLAGGYEQYF
TRBD2	18	TRBV5-1	TRBJ2-3	NA	TGCGCCAGCAAATTAGCTAGCGGGAGAGCGTCCATTTCAGATACGCAGTATTTT	CASKLASGRASISDTQYF
NA	13	TRBV19	TRBJ1-1	NA	TGTGCCAGTAGTATTACAGTGAACACTGAAGCTTTCTTT	CASSITVNTEAFF
TRBD2	15	TRBV6-6	TRBJ2-1	NA	TGTGCCAGCAGTCAGACTAGCCCGTCCTACAATGAGCAGTTCTTC	CASSQTSPSYNEQFF
NA	15	TRBV18	TRBJ2-2	NA	TGTGCCAGCTCACCAATCGGGGGGCCCACCGGGGAGCTGTTTTTT	CASSPIGGPTGELFF
NA	11	TRBV20-1	TRBJ1-2	NA	TGCAGTGCTAGTGGCCGGGTTGGCTACACCTTC	CSASGRVGYTF
NA	13	TRBV18	TRBJ2-5	NA	TGTGCCAGCTCACGCCCCGTCCAAGAGACCCAGTACTTC	CASSRPVQETQYF
NA	14	TRBV11-2	TRBJ2-7	NA	TGTGCCAGCAGCTTAGCTTGGGATAGGTACGAGCAGTACTTC	CASSLAWDRYEQYF
NA	16	TRBV7-6	TRBJ2-3	NA	TGTGCCAGCAGCGGTAAGGGACACACCGGCACAGATACGCAGTATTTT	CASSGKGHTGTDTQYF
NA	14	TRBV30	TRBJ2-7	NA	TGTGCCTGGAGTTTTGGCAGGGATTCCTACGAGCAGTACTTC	CAWSFGRDSYEQYF
NA	13	TRBV5-4	TRBJ1-2	NA	TGTGCCAGCAGCCCTAAACAGGGTGGTGGCTACACCTTC	CASSPKQGGGYTF
NA	15	TRBV15	TRBJ1-3	NA	TGTGCCACCAGCCGAGGACTGGGCTCTGGAAACACCATATATTTT	CATSRGLGSGNTIYF
NA	17	TRBV11-2	TRBJ2-2	NA	TGTGCCAGCAGCTTAGATCCCGGCGGGACCTACACCGGGGAGCTGTTTTTT	CASSLDPGGTYTGELFF
TRBD2	15	TRBV5-5	TRBJ2-1	NA	TGTGCCAGCAGCTTCCGCGGGAGGATAGACAATGAGCAGTTCTTC	CASSFRGRIDNEQFF